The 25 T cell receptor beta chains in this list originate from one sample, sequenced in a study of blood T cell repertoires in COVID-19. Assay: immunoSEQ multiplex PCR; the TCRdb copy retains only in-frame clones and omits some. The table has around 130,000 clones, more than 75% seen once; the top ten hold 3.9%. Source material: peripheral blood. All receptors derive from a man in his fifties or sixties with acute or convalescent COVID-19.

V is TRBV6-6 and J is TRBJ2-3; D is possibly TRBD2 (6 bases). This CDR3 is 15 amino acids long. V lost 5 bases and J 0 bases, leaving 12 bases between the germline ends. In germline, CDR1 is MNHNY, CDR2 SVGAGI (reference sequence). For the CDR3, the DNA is TGTGCCAGCAGTGCTTACGCGGGGAGCACAGATACGCAGTATTTT. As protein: CASSAYAGSTDTQYF.

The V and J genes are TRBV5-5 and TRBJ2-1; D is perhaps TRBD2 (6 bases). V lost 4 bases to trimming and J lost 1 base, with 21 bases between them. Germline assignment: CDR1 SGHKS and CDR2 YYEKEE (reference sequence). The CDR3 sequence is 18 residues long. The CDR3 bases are TGTGCCAGCAGCCTGTCCGGCGGGACCCACATTTCCTACAATGAGCAGTTCTTC. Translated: CASSLSGGTHISYNEQFF. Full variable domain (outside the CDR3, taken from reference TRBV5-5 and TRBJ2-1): DAGVTQSPTHLIKTRGQQVTLRCSPISGHKSVSWYQQVLGQGPQFIFQYYEKEERGRGNFPDRFSARQFPNYSSELNVNALLLGDSALYLCASSLSGGTHISYNEQFFGPGTRLTVL.

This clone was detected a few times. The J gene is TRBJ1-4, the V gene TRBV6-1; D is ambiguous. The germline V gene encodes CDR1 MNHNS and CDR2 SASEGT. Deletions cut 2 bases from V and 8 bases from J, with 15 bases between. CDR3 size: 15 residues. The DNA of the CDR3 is TGTGCCAGCAGTGAATTTTCAGGACTTTGGGAAAAACTGTTTTTT. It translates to CASSEFSGLWEKLFF.

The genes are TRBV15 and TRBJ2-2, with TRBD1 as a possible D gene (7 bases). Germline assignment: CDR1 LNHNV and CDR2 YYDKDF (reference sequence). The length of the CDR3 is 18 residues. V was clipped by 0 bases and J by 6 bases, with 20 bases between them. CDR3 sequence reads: CATSRDLLQGSGAGELFF. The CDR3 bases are TGTGCCACCAGCAGAGATCTTCTACAGGGGTCGGGAGCCGGGGAGCTGTTTTTT.

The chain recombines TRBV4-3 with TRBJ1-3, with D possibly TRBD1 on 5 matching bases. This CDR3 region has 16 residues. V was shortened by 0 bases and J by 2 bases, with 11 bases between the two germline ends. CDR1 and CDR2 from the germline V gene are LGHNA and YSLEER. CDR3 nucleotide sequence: TGCGCCAGCAGCCAAGATCAGGCAGGGACTGGAAACACCATATATTTT. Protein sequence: CASSQDQAGTGNTIYF.

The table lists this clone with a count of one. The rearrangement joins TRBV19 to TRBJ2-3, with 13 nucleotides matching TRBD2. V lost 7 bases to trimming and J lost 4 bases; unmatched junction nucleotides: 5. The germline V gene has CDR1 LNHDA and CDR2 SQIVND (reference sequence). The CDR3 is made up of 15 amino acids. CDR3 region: CASNPGLAGSDTQYF. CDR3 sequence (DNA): TGTGCCAGTAACCCGGGACTAGCGGGATCAGATACGCAGTATTTT.

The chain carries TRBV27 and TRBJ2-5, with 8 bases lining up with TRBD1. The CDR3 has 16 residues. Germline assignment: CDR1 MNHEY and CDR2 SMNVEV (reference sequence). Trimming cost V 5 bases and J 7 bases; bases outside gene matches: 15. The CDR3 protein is CASSPWDRSGPGTQYF. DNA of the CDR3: TGTGCCAGCAGTCCATGGGACAGGTCCGGGCCGGGGACCCAGTACTTC.

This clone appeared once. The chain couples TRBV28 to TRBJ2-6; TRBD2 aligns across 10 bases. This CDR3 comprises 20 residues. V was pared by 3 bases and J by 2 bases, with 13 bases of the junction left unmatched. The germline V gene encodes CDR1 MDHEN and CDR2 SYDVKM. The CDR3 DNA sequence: TGTGCCAGCAGTTTGTCAAGCGGGAGGGCCTCGTCCCCTGGGGCCAACGTCCTGACTTTC. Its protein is CASSLSSGRASSPGANVLTF.

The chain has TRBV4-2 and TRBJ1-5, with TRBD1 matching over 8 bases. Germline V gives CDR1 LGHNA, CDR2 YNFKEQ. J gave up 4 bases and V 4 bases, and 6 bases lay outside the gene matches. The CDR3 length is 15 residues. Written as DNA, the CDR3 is TGTGCCAGCAGCCGGGAACAGGGGGGGAATCAGCCCCAGCATTTT. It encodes CASSREQGGNQPQHF.

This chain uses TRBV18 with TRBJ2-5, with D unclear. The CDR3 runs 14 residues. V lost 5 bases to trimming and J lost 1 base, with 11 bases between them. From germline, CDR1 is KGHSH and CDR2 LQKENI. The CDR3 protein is CASSADTSQETQYF. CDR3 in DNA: TGTGCCAGCTCAGCCGACACTTCCCAAGAGACCCAGTACTTC.

In nucleotides, the CDR3 is TGTGCCAGCAGCCTTTCCAGGGCTCCTGGAAACACCATATATTTT. Amino acids: CASSLSRAPGNTIYF. The genes are TRBV4-2 and TRBJ1-3, with a possible D match to TRBD1 (5 bases). The V end was cut by 4 bases, the J end by 2 bases, with 12 bases between. Germline CDR1 and CDR2: LGHNA and YNFKEQ. CDR3 length: 15 residues.

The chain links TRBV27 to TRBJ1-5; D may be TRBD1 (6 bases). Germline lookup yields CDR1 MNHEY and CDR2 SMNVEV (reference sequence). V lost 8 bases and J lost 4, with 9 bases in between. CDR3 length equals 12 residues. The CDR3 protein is CASRQANQPQHF. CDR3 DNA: TGTGCCAGCCGACAGGCGAATCAGCCCCAGCATTTT.

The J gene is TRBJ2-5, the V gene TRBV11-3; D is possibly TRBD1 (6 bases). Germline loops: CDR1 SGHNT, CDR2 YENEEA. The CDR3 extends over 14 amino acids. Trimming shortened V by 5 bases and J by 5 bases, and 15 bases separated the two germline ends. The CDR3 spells CASSPDGGLETQYF. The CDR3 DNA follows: TGTGCCAGCAGCCCAGATGGGGGCCTGGAGACCCAGTACTTC.

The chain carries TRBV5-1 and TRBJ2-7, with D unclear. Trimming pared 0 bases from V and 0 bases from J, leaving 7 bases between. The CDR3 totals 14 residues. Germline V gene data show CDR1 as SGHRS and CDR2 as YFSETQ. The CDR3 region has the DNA TGCGCCAGCAGCTTGGACGTCGGCTCCTACGAGCAGTACTTC. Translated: CASSLDVGSYEQYF.

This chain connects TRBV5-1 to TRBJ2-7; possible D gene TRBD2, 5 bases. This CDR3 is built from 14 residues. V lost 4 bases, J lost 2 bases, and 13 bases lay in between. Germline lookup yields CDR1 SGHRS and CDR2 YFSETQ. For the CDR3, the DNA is TGCGCCAGCAGCCTCGGACTGGACCCCTACGAGCAGTACTTC. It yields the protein CASSLGLDPYEQYF.

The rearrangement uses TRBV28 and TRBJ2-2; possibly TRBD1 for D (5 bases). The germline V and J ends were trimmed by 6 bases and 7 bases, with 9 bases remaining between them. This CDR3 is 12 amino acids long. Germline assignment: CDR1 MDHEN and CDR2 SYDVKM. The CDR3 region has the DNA TGTGCCAGCAGACCTCAGGGCGGGGAGCTGTTTTTT. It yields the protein CASRPQGGELFF.

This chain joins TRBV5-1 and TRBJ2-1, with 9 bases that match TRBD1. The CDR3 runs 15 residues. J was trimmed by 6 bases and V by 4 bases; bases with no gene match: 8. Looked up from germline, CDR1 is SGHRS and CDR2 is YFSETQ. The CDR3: CASSDGTGHPNEQFF. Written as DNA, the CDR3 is TGCGCCAGCAGCGACGGGACAGGGCATCCCAATGAGCAGTTCTTC.

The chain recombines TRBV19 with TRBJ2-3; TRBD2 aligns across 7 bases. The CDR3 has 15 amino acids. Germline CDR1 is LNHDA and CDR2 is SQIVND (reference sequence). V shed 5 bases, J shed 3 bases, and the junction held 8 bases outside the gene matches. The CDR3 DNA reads TGTGCCAGTAGTGCTGGACTAGGGAGTACAGATACGCAGTATTTT. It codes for CASSAGLGSTDTQYF.

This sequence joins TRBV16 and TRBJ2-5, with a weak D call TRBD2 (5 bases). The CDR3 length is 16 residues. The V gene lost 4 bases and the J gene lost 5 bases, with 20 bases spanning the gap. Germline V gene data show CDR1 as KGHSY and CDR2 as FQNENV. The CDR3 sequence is CASSPHPNFGGETQYF. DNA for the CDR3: TGTGCCAGCAGCCCTCACCCGAACTTCGGCGGGGAGACCCAGTACTTC.

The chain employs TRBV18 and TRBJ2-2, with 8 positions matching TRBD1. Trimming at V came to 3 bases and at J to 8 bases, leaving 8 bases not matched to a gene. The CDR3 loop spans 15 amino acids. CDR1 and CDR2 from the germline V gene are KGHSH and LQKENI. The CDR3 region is CASSPSGTGRGELFF. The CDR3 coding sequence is TGTGCCAGCTCACCTTCCGGGACAGGACGTGGGGAGCTGTTTTTT.

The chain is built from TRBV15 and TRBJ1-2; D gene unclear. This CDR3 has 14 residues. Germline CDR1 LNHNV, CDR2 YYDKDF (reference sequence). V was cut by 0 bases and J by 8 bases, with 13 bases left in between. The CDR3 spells CATSRDTQAQGYTF. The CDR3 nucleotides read TGTGCCACCAGCAGAGATACCCAAGCGCAAGGCTACACCTTC.

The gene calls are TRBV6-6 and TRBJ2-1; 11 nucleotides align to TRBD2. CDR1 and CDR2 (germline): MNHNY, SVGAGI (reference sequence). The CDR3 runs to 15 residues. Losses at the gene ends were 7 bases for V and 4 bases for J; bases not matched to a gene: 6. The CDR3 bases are TGTGCCAGCACCCCCGGGACTAGCGGATACAATGAGCAGTTCTTC. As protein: CASTPGTSGYNEQFF.

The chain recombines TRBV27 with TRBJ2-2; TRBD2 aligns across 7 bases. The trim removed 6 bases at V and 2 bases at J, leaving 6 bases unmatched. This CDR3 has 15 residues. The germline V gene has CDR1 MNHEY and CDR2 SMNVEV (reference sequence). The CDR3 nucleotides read TGTGCCAGCAGCTCCCCGGGGGGTAACACCGGGGAGCTGTTTTTT. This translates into CASSSPGGNTGELFF.

The CDR3 DNA follows: TGTGCCATCAGTGGGCCACCTAATGAAAAACTGTTTTTT. Its protein is CAISGPPNEKLFF. The chain has TRBV10-3 and TRBJ1-4; D is undetermined. The CDR3 sequence is 13 residues long. The germline CDR1 and CDR2 sequences are ENHRY and SYGVKD. V was pared by 4 bases and J by 3 bases, with 6 bases between.

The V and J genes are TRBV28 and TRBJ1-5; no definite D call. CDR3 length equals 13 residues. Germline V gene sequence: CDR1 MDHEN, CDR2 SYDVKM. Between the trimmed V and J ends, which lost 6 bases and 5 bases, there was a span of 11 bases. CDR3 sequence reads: CASSRENYQPQHF. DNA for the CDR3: TGTGCCAGCAGCCGGGAGAATTATCAGCCCCAGCATTTT.